The 15 T cell receptor beta chains presented below share a single source sample, sequenced in a study of blood T cell repertoires in COVID-19 (TCRdb year 2020). The library was made by the immunoSEQ multiplex PCR assay. Entries here come from immuneACCESS through TCRdb and include only in-frame sequences with V and J called. Some clones fail to appear in such tables; in the studies checked, an unresolved V gene covers under half of the shortfall, and the cause of the remainder is unknown. Recorded for this sample are fewer than 250,000 clones; 88% of them occurred a single time. The top ten constitute over 1.5% of the sample. The sequencing input was peripheral blood. The receptors were sampled from a man between 65 and 80 years old with acute or convalescent COVID-19.

This chain uses TRBV5-5 with TRBJ1-2, with 12 bases matching TRBD1. V lost 4 bases, J lost 8 bases, and 12 bases stayed unmatched. The CDR3 length is 16 residues. The germline CDR1 and CDR2 sequences are SGHKS and YYEKEE (reference sequence). The CDR3: CASSTGPGQGAGGYTF. The CDR3 DNA sequence: TGTGCCAGCAGCACCGGCCCGGGACAGGGGGCTGGAGGCTACACCTTC.

CDR3 in DNA: TGTGCCAGCAGTTCGACGGGACATAGCTCCTACGAGCAGTACTTC. It is translated as CASSSTGHSSYEQYF. The gene calls are TRBV27 and TRBJ2-7, with D possibly TRBD1 on 6 matching bases. V lost 4 bases, J lost 0 bases, and 13 bases lay in between. CDR1 and CDR2 from the germline V gene are MNHEY and SMNVEV (reference sequence). This CDR3 has 15 amino acids.

The chain combines TRBV10-3 with TRBJ1-2; D is perhaps TRBD1 (6 bases). This CDR3 is built from 17 residues. Germline V CDR1 and CDR2: ENHRY, SYGVKD. Trimming shortened V by 2 bases and J by 1 base, and 17 bases separated the two germline ends. The CDR3 loop reads CAISEILSGQINYGYTF. DNA for the CDR3: TGTGCCATCAGTGAGATCCTATCAGGACAGATTAACTATGGCTACACCTTC.

The rearrangement links TRBV29-1 to TRBJ2-1; 7 bases fit TRBD2. Germline CDR1 is SQVTM and CDR2 is ANQGSEA. The CDR3 has 11 residues. The CDR3 coding sequence is TGCCTCATTAGCGGGTACGGTGAGCAGTTCTTC. This translates into CLISGYGEQFF.

In regard to this clone: Other DNA sequences within the sample encode an identical CDR3. V and J are TRBV12-3 or TRBV12-4 and TRBJ1-5; D remains ambiguous. The CDR3 totals 13 residues. Trimming removed 1 base at V and 6 bases at J, with 7 bases between. CDR3 DNA: TGTGCCAGCAGTTTAGGAGGGCTTCAGCCCCAGCATTTT. This codes for CASSLGGLQPQHF.

The rearrangement links TRBV4-3 to TRBJ2-2, with D perhaps matching TRBD2 (5 bases). The CDR3 has 17 residues. V lost 1 base, J lost 3 bases, and 15 bases lay in between. Per the germline V gene, CDR1 is LGHNA and CDR2 is YSLEER. CDR3 bases: TGCGCCAGCAGCCAAGGGGCTTCGGGGATTGACACCGGGGAGCTGTTTTTT. Its protein product is CASSQGASGIDTGELFF.

The rearrangement joins TRBV29-1 to TRBJ2-7, with no clear D. Per germline, CDR1 SQVTM and CDR2 ANQGSEA. There are 14 residues in the CDR3. Trimming pared 2 bases from V and 2 bases from J, leaving 13 bases between. In DNA, the CDR3 is TGCAGCGTTGAAAAATCAGGCAGCCCCTACGAGCAGTACTTC. Translating gives CSVEKSGSPYEQYF.

The chain joins TRBV29-1 to TRBJ1-3, with D possibly TRBD1 on 5 matching bases. There are 16 residues in the CDR3. The germline V gene encodes CDR1 SQVTM and CDR2 ANQGSEA. Trimming took off 4 bases at V and 0 bases at J, with 16 bases between the two ends. The CDR3 here is CSVGGRAGSSGNTIYF. Here the CDR3 DNA reads TGCAGCGTTGGGGGGAGGGCAGGGAGCTCTGGAAACACCATATATTTT. Supplemented by reference TRBV29-1 and TRBJ1-3, the full variable domain reads SAVISQKPSRDICQRGTSLTIQCQVDSQVTMMFWYRQQPGQSLTLIATANQGSEATYESGFVIDKFPISRPNLTFSTLTVSNMSPEDSSIYLCSVGGRAGSSGNTIYFGEGSWLTVV.

V usage is TRBV2 and J usage is TRBJ2-5; weak D call: TRBD2 (6 bases). Trimming removed 1 base from V and 4 bases from J, with 13 bases in between. The CDR3 contains 15 residues. Per germline, CDR1 SNHLY and CDR2 FYNNEI. CDR3 nucleotide sequence: TGTGCCAGCAGTGAAGTGGGGAGGCGGGGAGAGACCCAGTACTTC. Amino acid sequence: CASSEVGRRGETQYF.

The chain joins TRBV28 to TRBJ1-1; TRBD1 aligns across 8 bases. V shed 5 bases, J shed 0 bases, and the junction held 2 bases outside the gene matches. CDR1 MDHEN and CDR2 SYDVKM come from the germline V gene. The CDR3 spans 14 residues. This CDR3 is CASSRGQVNTEAFF. As DNA, the CDR3 is TGTGCCAGCAGTAGGGGACAGGTGAACACTGAAGCTTTCTTT.

This chain joins TRBV27 and TRBJ2-4, with 13 bases that match TRBD2. In germline, CDR1 is MNHEY, CDR2 SMNVEV (reference sequence). CDR3 length: 17 residues. V lost 5 bases to trimming and J lost 1 base; unmatched junction nucleotides: 5. CDR3 loop: CASSPRTSGGAKNIQYF. Written as DNA, the CDR3 is TGTGCCAGCAGTCCACGGACTAGCGGGGGTGCCAAAAACATTCAGTACTTC.

DNA for the CDR3: TGCGCCAGCAGCTTCCGAGGACAGGGGGCACGACTGTTTGCAGATACGCAGTATTTT. Translated: CASSFRGQGARLFADTQYF. The genes are TRBV5-1 and TRBJ2-3; TRBD1 aligns across 11 bases. Per the germline V gene, CDR1 is SGHRS and CDR2 is YFSETQ. This CDR3 has 19 amino acids. Trimming took 2 bases from V and 4 from J; bases not matched to a gene: 15.

The chain couples TRBV9 to TRBJ2-1, with D perhaps TRBD2 (5 bases). Deletions cut 3 bases from V and 4 bases from J, with 14 bases between. The CDR3 has 15 amino acids. In germline, CDR1 is SGDLS, CDR2 YYNGEE. CDR3 in DNA: TGTGCCAGCAGCGCCACGGAGGCGGAATACAATGAGCAGTTCTTC. Residues: CASSATEAEYNEQFF.

The V call is TRBV2, the J call TRBJ1-5, with 8 bases fitting TRBD1. The CDR3 runs to 15 residues. The V gene's germline CDR1 is SNHLY and CDR2 FYNNEI. V was pared by 6 bases and J by 1 base, with 5 bases of the junction left unmatched. CDR3 nucleotides: TGTGCCAGCAGATCGACAGGGGTGAGCAATCAGCCCCAGCATTTT. Its protein is CASRSTGVSNQPQHF.

The chain employs TRBV5-1 and TRBJ2-2; 9 bases match TRBD2. V dropped 1 base and J dropped 0; count of bases not matched to a gene: 4. The CDR3 has 17 residues. Per the germline V gene, CDR1 is SGHRS and CDR2 is YFSETQ. CDR3 region: CASSLMASGTNTGELFF. The CDR3, as DNA: TGCGCCAGCAGCTTGATGGCTAGCGGGACGAACACCGGGGAGCTGTTTTTT. Full variable domain (missing parts from reference TRBV5-1 and TRBJ2-2): KAGVTQTPRYLIKTRGQQVTLSCSPISGHRSVSWYQQTPGQGLQFLFEYFSETQRNKGNFPGRFSGRQFSNSRSEMNVSTLELGDSALYLCASSLMASGTNTGELFFGEGSRLTVL.